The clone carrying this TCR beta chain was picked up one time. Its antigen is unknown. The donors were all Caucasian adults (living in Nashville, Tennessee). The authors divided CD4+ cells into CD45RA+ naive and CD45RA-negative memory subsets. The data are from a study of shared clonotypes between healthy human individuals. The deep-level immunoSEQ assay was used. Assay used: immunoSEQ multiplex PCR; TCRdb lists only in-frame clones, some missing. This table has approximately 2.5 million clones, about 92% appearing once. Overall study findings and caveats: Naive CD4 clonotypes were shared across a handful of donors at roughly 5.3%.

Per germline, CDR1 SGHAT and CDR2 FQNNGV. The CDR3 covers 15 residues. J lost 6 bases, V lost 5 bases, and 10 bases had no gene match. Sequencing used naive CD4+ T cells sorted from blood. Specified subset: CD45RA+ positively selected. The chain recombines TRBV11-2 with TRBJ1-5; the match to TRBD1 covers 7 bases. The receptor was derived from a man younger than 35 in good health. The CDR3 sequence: CASSPEGAMTQPQHF. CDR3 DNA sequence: TGTGCCAGCAGCCCCGAGGGGGCCATGACTCAGCCCCAGCATTTT.